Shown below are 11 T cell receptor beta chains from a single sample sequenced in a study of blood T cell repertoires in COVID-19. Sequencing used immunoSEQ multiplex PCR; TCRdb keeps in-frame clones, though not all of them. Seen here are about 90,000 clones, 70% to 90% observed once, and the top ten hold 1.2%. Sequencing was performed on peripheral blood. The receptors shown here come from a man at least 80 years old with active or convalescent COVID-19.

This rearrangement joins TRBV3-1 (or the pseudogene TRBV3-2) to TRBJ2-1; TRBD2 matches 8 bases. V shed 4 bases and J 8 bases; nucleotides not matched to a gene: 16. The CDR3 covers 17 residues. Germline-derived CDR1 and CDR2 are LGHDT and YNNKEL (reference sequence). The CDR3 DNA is TGTGCCAGCAGCCTCAGAACCCGACACCTCGGGGGGGATGAGCAGTTCTTC. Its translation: CASSLRTRHLGGDEQFF.

The CDR3: CASSIEGASDYEQYF. The CDR3 region has the DNA TGTGCCAGTAGTATAGAAGGGGCCAGCGACTACGAGCAGTACTTC. The rearrangement joins TRBV19 to TRBJ2-7; TRBD1 might be the D (5 bases). This CDR3 contains 15 residues. Germline CDR1 and CDR2: LNHDA and SQIVND (reference sequence). Trimming shortened V by 0 bases and J by 3 bases, and 12 bases separated the two germline ends.

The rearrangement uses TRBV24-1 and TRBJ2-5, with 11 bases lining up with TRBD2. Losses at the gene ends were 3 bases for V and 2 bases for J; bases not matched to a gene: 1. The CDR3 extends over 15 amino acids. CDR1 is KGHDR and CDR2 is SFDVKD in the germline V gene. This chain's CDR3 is CATSDRTSGQETQYF. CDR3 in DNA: TGTGCCACCAGTGATCGGACTAGCGGGCAAGAGACCCAGTACTTC.

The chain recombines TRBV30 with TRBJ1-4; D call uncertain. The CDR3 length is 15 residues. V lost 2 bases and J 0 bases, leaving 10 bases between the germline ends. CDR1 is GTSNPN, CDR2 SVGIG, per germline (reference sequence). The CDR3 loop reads CAWSSHGATNEKLFF. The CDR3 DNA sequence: TGTGCCTGGAGTTCCCACGGTGCAACTAATGAAAAACTGTTTTTT.

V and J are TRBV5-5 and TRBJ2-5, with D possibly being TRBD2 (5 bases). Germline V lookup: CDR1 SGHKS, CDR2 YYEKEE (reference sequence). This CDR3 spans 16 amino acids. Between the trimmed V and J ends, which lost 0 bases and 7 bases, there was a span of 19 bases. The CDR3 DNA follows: TGTGCCAGCAGCTTGGAGTTGTTCGAGGGAGTGTCGACCCAGTACTTC. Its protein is CASSLELFEGVSTQYF.

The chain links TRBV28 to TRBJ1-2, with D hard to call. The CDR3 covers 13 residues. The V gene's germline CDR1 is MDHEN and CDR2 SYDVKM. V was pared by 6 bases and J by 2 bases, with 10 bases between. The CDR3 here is CASRLSTNYGYTF. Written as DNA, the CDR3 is TGTGCCAGCAGACTTTCAACCAACTATGGCTACACCTTC.

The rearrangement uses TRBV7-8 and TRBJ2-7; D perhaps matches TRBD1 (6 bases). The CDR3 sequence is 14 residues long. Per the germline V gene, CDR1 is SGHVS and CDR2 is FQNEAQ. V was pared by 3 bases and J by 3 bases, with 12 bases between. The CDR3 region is CASSFARGDYEQYF. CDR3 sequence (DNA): TGTGCCAGCAGCTTTGCCAGGGGCGACTACGAGCAGTACTTC. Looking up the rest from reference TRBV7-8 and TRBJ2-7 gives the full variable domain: GAGVSQSPRYKVAKRGQDVALRCDPISGHVSLFWYQQALGQGPEFLTYFQNEAQLDKSGLPSDRFFAERPEGSVSTLKIQRTQQEDSAVYLCASSFARGDYEQYFGPGTRLTVT.

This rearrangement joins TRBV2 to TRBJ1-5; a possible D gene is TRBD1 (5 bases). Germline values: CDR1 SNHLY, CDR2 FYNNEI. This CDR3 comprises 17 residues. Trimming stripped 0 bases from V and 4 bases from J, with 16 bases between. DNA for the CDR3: TGTGCCAGCAGTGAAGCTCCCCCCCCAGGGAGGAATCAGCCCCAGCATTTT. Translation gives CASSEAPPPGRNQPQHF. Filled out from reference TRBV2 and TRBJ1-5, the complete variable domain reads EPEVTQTPSHQVTQMGQEVILRCVPISNHLYFYWYRQILGQKVEFLVSFYNNEISEKSEIFDDQFSVERPDGSNFTLKIRSTKLEDSAMYFCASSEAPPPGRNQPQHFGDGTRLSIL.

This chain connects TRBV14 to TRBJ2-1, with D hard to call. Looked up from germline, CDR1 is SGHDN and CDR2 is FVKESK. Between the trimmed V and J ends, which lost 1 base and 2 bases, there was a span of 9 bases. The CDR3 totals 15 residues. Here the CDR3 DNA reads TGTGCCAGCAGCCAAGTAGCCGGAGCCTACAATGAGCAGTTCTTC. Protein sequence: CASSQVAGAYNEQFF. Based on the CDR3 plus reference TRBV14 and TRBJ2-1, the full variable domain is EAGVTQFPSHSVIEKGQTVTLRCDPISGHDNLYWYRRVMGKEIKFLLHFVKESKQDESGMPNNRFLAERTGGTYSTLKVQPAELEDSGVYFCASSQVAGAYNEQFFGPGTRLTVL.

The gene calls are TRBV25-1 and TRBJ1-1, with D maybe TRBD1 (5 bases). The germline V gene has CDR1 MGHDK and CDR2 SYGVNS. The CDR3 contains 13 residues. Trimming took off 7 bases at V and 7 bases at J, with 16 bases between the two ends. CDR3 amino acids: CASNLGGGSEAFF. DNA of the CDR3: TGTGCCAGCAACCTCGGGGGGGGAAGTGAAGCTTTCTTT. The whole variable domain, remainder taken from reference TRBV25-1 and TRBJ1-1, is EADIYQTPRYLVIGTGKKITLECSQTMGHDKMYWYQQDPGMELHLIHYSYGVNSTEKGDLSSESTVSRIRTEHFPLTLESARPSHTSQYLCASNLGGGSEAFFGQGTRLTVV.

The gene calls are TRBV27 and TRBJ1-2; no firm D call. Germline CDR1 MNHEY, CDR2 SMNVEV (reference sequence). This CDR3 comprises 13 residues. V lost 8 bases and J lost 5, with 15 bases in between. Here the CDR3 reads CASRPGAGYGYTF. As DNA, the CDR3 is TGTGCCAGCCGGCCGGGCGCGGGATATGGCTACACCTTC.